This TCR beta chain was observed in a study of blood T cells in healthy people across ages. A second PCR, run for about 6 to 11 cycles, used a sample-barcoded 5' primer plus a J-beta primer mix. A single record per CDR3 protein comes from TCRdb applying MiXCR to the 5' RACE reads. The table has 650,000 to 800,000 distinct CDR3 sequences, roughly 44% seen once. This clonotype was seen a handful of times. Between the trimmed V and J ends, which lost 1 base and 0 bases, there was a span of 10 bases. The CDR3 runs to 14 residues. Per the germline V gene, CDR1 is GTSNPN and CDR2 is SVGIG (reference sequence).

The V and J genes are TRBV30 and TRBJ2-7; perhaps TRBD1 as D (5 bases). The sequencing sample was made of blood. The receptor was isolated from a man aged 55-75 years in good health. CDR3 amino acids: CAWSDQGISYEQYF. In nucleotides, the CDR3 is TGTGCCTGGAGTGACCAGGGAATCTCCTACGAGCAGTACTTC.